This TCR beta chain was captured by sequencing in a study of cytomegalovirus exposure and HLA in healthy donors. Study findings and constraints: Segments of the TCR beta V type were, in most cases, productive about 90% or about 30% of the time in an earlier analysis.

This clone was seen a handful of times. Its specificity is unknown. PCR employed 60 Vbeta and 13 Jbeta primers. Authors' analysis steps: It was a later analysis that counted about 80 million unique TCR beta chains, of which roughly 11 million were shared. TCRdb keeps only in-frame clones here, not all; method: immunoSEQ multiplex PCR. V, J and clone size derive from that table, while D and trimming were established from the DNA sequence. This table holds around 180,000 clones, around four fifths found once. CDR1 is SGHTS, CDR2 YDEGEE, per germline. V dropped 1 base and J dropped 1 base, with 11 bases sitting between them. This CDR3 region has 15 residues.

This clonotype was obtained from a boy aged 2-9 years in good health and CMV-seronegative. The chain has TRBV5-8 and TRBJ2-5, with D uncertain. Material for sequencing was PBMCs. CDR3 loop: CASSLRTDLQETQYF. In DNA, the CDR3 is TGTGCCAGCAGCTTGCGAACAGACCTCCAAGAGACCCAGTACTTC. The variable domain in full, with the rest retrieved from reference TRBV5-8 and TRBJ2-5, is EAGVTQSPTHLIKTRGQQATLRCSPISGHTSVYWYQQALGLGLQFLLWYDEGEERNRGNFPPRFSGRQFPNYSSELNVNALELEDSALYLCASSLRTDLQETQYFGPGTRLLVL.